Following are 30 T cell receptor beta chains from one sample sequenced in a study of cytomegalovirus exposure and HLA in healthy donors. PCR amplification relied on 60 Vbeta primers (plus 13 Jbeta primers). Sequenced by immunoSEQ multiplex PCR; TCRdb stores in-frame clones only, minus some. Here the sample table reports 38,000 or so clones. Sample: PBMCs. All receptors derive from a man aged 40-49 years in good health and CMV-seropositive.

J is TRBJ2-1 and V is TRBV5-4; 9 positions agree with TRBD2. The CDR3 is 16 amino acids. Germline trimming cut 2 bases from V and 6 bases from J; bases unmatched to any gene: 9. Germline CDR1 and CDR2: SGHNT and YYREEE (reference sequence). The CDR3 sequence is CASSLGPLAGANEQFF. The DNA for the CDR3 is TGTGCCAGCAGCTTAGGGCCGTTAGCGGGAGCCAATGAGCAGTTCTTC.

The V gene is TRBV7-2, the J gene TRBJ2-5; TRBD1 agrees at 8 bases. The ends lost 5 bases at V and 11 bases at J; junction bases unmatched: 10. Per the germline V gene, CDR1 is SGHTA and CDR2 is FQGNSA. CDR3 length: 13 amino acids. In nucleotides, the CDR3 is TGTGCCAGCAGCCTGGACAGGGTGGGGGAGCAGTACTTC. It is translated as CASSLDRVGEQYF.

The chain couples TRBV5-1 to TRBJ2-7; D is uncertain. Between the trimmed V and J ends, which lost 5 bases and 4 bases, there was a span of 10 bases. Germline V gene data show CDR1 as SGHRS and CDR2 as YFSETQ. CDR3 length: 12 residues. CDR3 amino acids: CASRVYPYEQYF. The CDR3 DNA sequence: TGCGCCAGCAGAGTCTATCCTTACGAGCAGTACTTC.

V and J are TRBV6-6 and TRBJ2-7; D gene unclear. Germline CDR1 is MNHNY and CDR2 is SVGAGI (reference sequence). Between the trimmed V and J ends, which lost 2 bases and 0 bases, there was a span of 5 bases. There are 13 residues in the CDR3. Here the CDR3 reads CASSYAYSYEQYF. In nucleotides, the CDR3 is TGTGCCAGCAGTTACGCCTACTCCTACGAGCAGTACTTC.

The chain uses TRBV29-1 and TRBJ2-3; TRBD2 matches at 11 bases. Per germline, CDR1 SQVTM and CDR2 ANQGSEA. J was trimmed by 6 bases and V by 6 bases; bases with no gene match: 14. The CDR3 contains 16 residues. The CDR3 nucleotides are TGCAGCGTCGTGCCCGTAGCGGGAGGGCCCTCGGATACGCAGTATTTT. It translates to CSVVPVAGGPSDTQYF.

The chain carries TRBV6-6 and TRBJ2-7, with D unclear. The CDR3 covers 12 residues. With 4 bases removed from V and 0 bases from J, the gap between germline ends came to 4 bases. The germline gives CDR1 MNHNY, CDR2 SVGAGI (reference sequence). The CDR3 region is CASSSTSYEQYF. The CDR3 DNA follows: TGTGCCAGCAGTTCTACCTCCTACGAGCAGTACTTC.

The chain combines TRBV6-1 with TRBJ1-1; D possibly corresponds to TRBD1 (5 bases). V lost 8 bases and J lost 1, with 11 bases in between. CDR3 length: 13 residues. The germline gives CDR1 MNHNS, CDR2 SASEGT. The CDR3 sequence is CASGATANTEAFF. CDR3 coding DNA: TGTGCCAGCGGGGCGACAGCGAACACTGAAGCTTTCTTT.

This chain connects TRBV30 to TRBJ2-3; 7 bases are a match to TRBD1. This CDR3 has 14 residues. With V trimmed by 5 bases and J by 0 bases, 5 bases remained unmatched. Germline V lookup: CDR1 GTSNPN, CDR2 SVGIG (reference sequence). The CDR3: CAWEQGLSTDTQYF. The CDR3 bases are TGTGCCTGGGAACAGGGGCTGAGCACAGATACGCAGTATTTT.

The rearrangement uses TRBV5-1 and TRBJ1-1, with D tentatively TRBD1 (6 bases). V lost 0 bases and J lost 8, with 14 bases in between. CDR1 and CDR2 (germline): SGHRS, YFSETQ. The CDR3 runs 14 residues. The CDR3 coding sequence is TGCGCCAGCAGCTTGGGACAGGATAGCTCCGAAGCTTTCTTT. Its protein product is CASSLGQDSSEAFF.

The rearrangement joins TRBV19 to TRBJ2-3; tentative D call: TRBD2 (6 bases). Trimming pared 3 bases from V and 5 bases from J, leaving 12 bases between. Germline V lookup: CDR1 LNHDA, CDR2 SQIVND (reference sequence). This CDR3 has 14 residues. CDR3 nucleotide sequence: TGTGCCAGTAGTATTTATGGGGGGAGAGATACGCAGTATTTT. This sequence encodes CASSIYGGRDTQYF.

In DNA, the CDR3 is TGTGCCAGCAGCTTCTCCGGAGGGTTTAGCAATCAGCCCCAGCATTTT. It encodes CASSFSGGFSNQPQHF. This rearrangement joins TRBV13 to TRBJ1-5; no clear D gene. V was clipped by 3 bases and J by 0 bases, with 12 bases between them. CDR1 PRHDT and CDR2 FYEKMQ come from the germline V gene (reference sequence). There are 16 residues in the CDR3.

V is TRBV7-8 and J is TRBJ2-1; TRBD1 matches 7 bases. V shed 2 bases and J 7 bases; nucleotides not matched to a gene: 8. This CDR3 region has 15 residues. The germline V gene encodes CDR1 SGHVS and CDR2 FQNEAQ. The CDR3 loop is CASSLLTQGSNEQFF. DNA of the CDR3: TGTGCCAGCAGCTTACTCACACAGGGGAGTAATGAGCAGTTCTTC.

This chain connects TRBV6-1 to TRBJ2-7; TRBD2 might be the D (7 bases). V was clipped by 7 bases and J by 2 bases, with 15 bases between them. Looked up from germline, CDR1 is MNHNS and CDR2 is SASEGT. The CDR3 is 14 residues long. The CDR3 sequence is CASIEGGLTYEQYF. The CDR3 DNA is TGTGCCAGCATCGAGGGGGGGCTTACCTACGAGCAGTACTTC.

The rearrangement uses TRBV6-1 and TRBJ2-7; TRBD2 aligns across 13 bases. V trimming: 4 bases; J trimming: 4 bases; junction bases outside the gene matches: 7. This CDR3 contains 16 residues. The germline V gene has CDR1 MNHNS and CDR2 SASEGT. The CDR3 is CASSGPGLAGRYEQYF. Here the CDR3 DNA reads TGTGCCAGCAGTGGACCGGGACTAGCGGGGAGGTACGAGCAGTACTTC.

The gene calls are TRBV10-3 and TRBJ1-2; D is uncertain. The CDR3 is 15 amino acids. In germline, CDR1 is ENHRY, CDR2 SYGVKD. V lost 6 bases to trimming and J lost 0 bases, with 14 bases between them. DNA for the CDR3: TGTGCCATCAGGGCCCCCAGTGCGGCTAACTATGGCTACACCTTC. This encodes CAIRAPSAANYGYTF.

The V gene is TRBV11-2, the J gene TRBJ2-3; the match to TRBD1 covers 8 bases. The germline CDR1 and CDR2 sequences are SGHAT and FQNNGV. The CDR3 has 16 residues. Losses at the gene ends were 6 bases for V and 5 bases for J; bases not matched to a gene: 13. In nucleotides, the CDR3 is TGTGCCAGCAGTCTAGATGGGACAGGAAGAGGAGATACGCAGTATTTT. It codes for CASSLDGTGRGDTQYF.

The V gene is TRBV9, the J gene TRBJ1-2; D not resolved. Between the trimmed V and J ends, which lost 3 bases and 0 bases, there was a span of 9 bases. Germline lookup yields CDR1 SGDLS and CDR2 YYNGEE. The length of the CDR3 is 14 residues. The CDR3 here is CASSASDSNYGYTF. The CDR3 nucleotides read TGTGCCAGCAGCGCCTCGGACTCTAACTATGGCTACACCTTC. The full variable domain, completed using reference TRBV9 and TRBJ1-2, is DSGVTQTPKHLITATGQRVTLRCSPRSGDLSVYWYQQSLDQGLQFLIQYYNGEERAKGNILERFSAQQFPDLHSELNLSSLELGDSALYFCASSASDSNYGYTFGSGTRLTVV.

The genes are TRBV18 and TRBJ1-1; D is possibly TRBD1 (6 bases). V gave up 3 bases and J gave up 0 bases, with 8 bases separating them. The CDR3 sequence is 14 residues long. Germline lookup yields CDR1 KGHSH and CDR2 LQKENI. CDR3 nucleotides: TGTGCCAGCTCACCCTGGGACATGAACACTGAAGCTTTCTTT. It codes for CASSPWDMNTEAFF. The variable domain in full, completed from reference TRBV18 and TRBJ1-1, reads NAGVMQNPRHLVRRRGQEARLRCSPMKGHSHVYWYRQLPEEGLKFMVYLQKENIIDESGMPKERFSAEFPKEGPSILRIQQVVRGDSAAYFCASSPWDMNTEAFFGQGTRLTVV.

V gene TRBV18 combines with J gene TRBJ1-2; a weak D match, TRBD1 (6 bases). CDR1 is KGHSH and CDR2 is LQKENI in the germline V gene. The CDR3 covers 13 residues. Trimming took 2 bases from V and 4 from J, leaving 8 bases between them. The CDR3 spells CASSPGTIYGYTF. The CDR3 nucleotides are TGTGCCAGCTCACCAGGGACAATCTATGGCTACACCTTC.

The genes are TRBV7-9 and TRBJ2-2; perhaps TRBD2 as D (5 bases). Trimming cost V 5 bases and J 2 bases, with 15 bases left between them. This CDR3 comprises 16 residues. CDR1 and CDR2 from the germline V gene are SEHNR and FQNEAQ (reference sequence). The CDR3 spells CASSRRLDSNTGELFF. CDR3 DNA: TGTGCCAGCAGCCGTAGGTTGGACTCTAACACCGGGGAGCTGTTTTTT.

This chain joins TRBV6-1 and TRBJ2-2, with 8 positions matching TRBD1. V shed 4 bases and J 5 bases; nucleotides not matched to a gene: 3. The CDR3 sequence is 14 residues long. Germline loops: CDR1 MNHNS, CDR2 SASEGT. CDR3 in amino acids: CASSATGVTGELFF. DNA of the CDR3: TGTGCCAGCAGTGCGACAGGGGTTACCGGGGAGCTGTTTTTT.

The chain links TRBV2 to TRBJ1-2, with D perhaps TRBD1 (6 bases). Trimming shortened V by 6 bases and J by 2 bases, and 13 bases separated the two germline ends. The CDR3 is 14 amino acids. The germline V gene has CDR1 SNHLY and CDR2 FYNNEI. CDR3 bases: TGTGCCAGCAGGCCCAGGGGCTCGAACTATGGCTACACCTTC. Residues: CASRPRGSNYGYTF. The full variable domain, its missing parts supplied by reference TRBV2 and TRBJ1-2, is EPEVTQTPSHQVTQMGQEVILRCVPISNHLYFYWYRQILGQKVEFLVSFYNNEISEKSEIFDDQFSVERPDGSNFTLKIRSTKLEDSAMYFCASRPRGSNYGYTFGSGTRLTVV.

The genes are TRBV11-3 and TRBJ2-7; 7 bases are shared with TRBD2. Looked up from germline, CDR1 is SGHNT and CDR2 is YENEEA. The V segment lost 0 bases and the J segment 2 bases; nucleotides outside the gene matches: 13. The CDR3 has 18 amino acids. CDR3 coding DNA: TGTGCCAGCAGCTTAGAGGCCCAGGGAGGGCCGAGAACCTACGAGCAGTACTTC. It translates to CASSLEAQGGPRTYEQYF.

The chain uses TRBV5-1 and TRBJ1-6, with 7 positions matching TRBD1. V was pared by 4 bases and J by 9 bases, with 7 bases of the junction left unmatched. CDR3 length: 14 amino acids. Germline V gives CDR1 SGHRS, CDR2 YFSETQ. In nucleotides, the CDR3 is TGCGCCAGCAGCCCAGACAGGGAAAGTTCACCCCTCCACTTT. Its translation is CASSPDRESSPLHF. Drawing the rest from reference TRBV5-1 and TRBJ1-6, the complete variable domain is KAGVTQTPRYLIKTRGQQVTLSCSPISGHRSVSWYQQTPGQGLQFLFEYFSETQRNKGNFPGRFSGRQFSNSRSEMNVSTLELGDSALYLCASSPDRESSPLHFGNGTRLTVT.

This chain links TRBV9 with TRBJ2-3; 8 nucleotides line up with TRBD1. The CDR3 has 16 residues. Trimming took 4 bases from V and 0 from J; bases not matched to a gene: 7. The germline V gene has CDR1 SGDLS and CDR2 YYNGEE. The CDR3 loop is CASSFARDRSTDTQYF. The DNA of the CDR3 is TGTGCCAGCAGCTTTGCCCGGGACAGGAGCACAGATACGCAGTATTTT. Filled out from reference TRBV9 and TRBJ2-3, the complete variable domain reads DSGVTQTPKHLITATGQRVTLRCSPRSGDLSVYWYQQSLDQGLQFLIQYYNGEERAKGNILERFSAQQFPDLHSELNLSSLELGDSALYFCASSFARDRSTDTQYFGPGTRLTVL.

This chain uses TRBV20-1 with TRBJ1-1; no clear D. V was clipped by 4 bases and J by 7 bases, with 10 bases between them. The CDR3 covers 11 residues. The germline CDR1 and CDR2 sequences are DFQATT and SNEGSKA (reference sequence). The chain's CDR3 is CSANTVVEAFF. The CDR3 DNA reads TGCAGTGCTAACACCGTTGTTGAAGCTTTCTTT.

V and J are TRBV6-6 and TRBJ1-1; TRBD1 aligns across 9 bases. The CDR3 is 14 amino acids. With V trimmed by 8 bases and J by 4 bases, 8 bases remained unmatched. Germline CDR1 is MNHNY and CDR2 is SVGAGI (reference sequence). DNA for the CDR3: TGTGCCAGCTCGGCGGGACAGGGATTCACTGAAGCTTTCTTT. Translation: CASSAGQGFTEAFF.

J is TRBJ2-7 and V is TRBV18; 7 bases are a match to TRBD1. V gave up 3 bases and J gave up 6 bases; unmatched junction bases: 5. This CDR3 has 13 amino acids. Germline-derived CDR1 and CDR2 are KGHSH and LQKENI. Here the CDR3 DNA reads TGTGCCAGCTCACCTCTACAGGGGCGCGAGCAGTACTTC. Translation gives CASSPLQGREQYF. The whole variable domain, remainder taken from reference TRBV18 and TRBJ2-7, is NAGVMQNPRHLVRRRGQEARLRCSPMKGHSHVYWYRQLPEEGLKFMVYLQKENIIDESGMPKERFSAEFPKEGPSILRIQQVVRGDSAAYFCASSPLQGREQYFGPGTRLTVT.

The V gene is TRBV10-3, the J gene TRBJ1-5, with D perhaps matching TRBD1 (6 bases). The V end was cut by 4 bases, the J end by 4 bases, with 17 bases between. Germline values: CDR1 ENHRY, CDR2 SYGVKD. This CDR3 has 16 amino acids. The CDR3 coding sequence is TGTGCCATCAGTGGACACGAGGGGGTAAGGAATCAGCCCCAGCATTTT. It translates to CAISGHEGVRNQPQHF.

The V gene is TRBV6-5, the J gene TRBJ2-7; D unresolved. This CDR3 spans 13 amino acids. In germline, CDR1 is MNHEY, CDR2 SVGAGI. V lost 8 bases and J lost 3, with 14 bases in between. The CDR3 loop is CASSLLADYEQYF. The CDR3 nucleotides are TGTGCCAGCTCCCTATTGGCGGACTACGAGCAGTACTTC.